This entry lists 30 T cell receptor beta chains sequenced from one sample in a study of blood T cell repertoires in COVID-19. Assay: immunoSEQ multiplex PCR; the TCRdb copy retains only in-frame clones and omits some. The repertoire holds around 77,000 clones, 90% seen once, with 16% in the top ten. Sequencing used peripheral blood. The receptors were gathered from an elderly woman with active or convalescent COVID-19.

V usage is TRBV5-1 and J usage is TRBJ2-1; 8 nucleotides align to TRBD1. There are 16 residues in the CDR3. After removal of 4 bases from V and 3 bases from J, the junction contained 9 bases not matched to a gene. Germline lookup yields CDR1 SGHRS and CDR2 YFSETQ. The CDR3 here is CASSPAGTGLYNEQFF. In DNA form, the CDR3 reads TGCGCCAGCAGCCCGGCCGGGACAGGACTCTACAATGAGCAGTTCTTC. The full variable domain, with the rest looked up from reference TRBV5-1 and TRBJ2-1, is KAGVTQTPRYLIKTRGQQVTLSCSPISGHRSVSWYQQTPGQGLQFLFEYFSETQRNKGNFPGRFSGRQFSNSRSEMNVSTLELGDSALYLCASSPAGTGLYNEQFFGPGTRLTVL.

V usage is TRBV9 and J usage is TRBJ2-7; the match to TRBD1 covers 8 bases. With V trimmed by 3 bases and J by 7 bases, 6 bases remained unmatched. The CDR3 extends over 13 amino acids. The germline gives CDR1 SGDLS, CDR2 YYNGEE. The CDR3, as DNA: TGTGCCAGCAGCGCTCAGGGGGCCTGGGAGCAGTACTTC. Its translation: CASSAQGAWEQYF. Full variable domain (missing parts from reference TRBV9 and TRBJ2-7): DSGVTQTPKHLITATGQRVTLRCSPRSGDLSVYWYQQSLDQGLQFLIQYYNGEERAKGNILERFSAQQFPDLHSELNLSSLELGDSALYFCASSAQGAWEQYFGPGTRLTVT.

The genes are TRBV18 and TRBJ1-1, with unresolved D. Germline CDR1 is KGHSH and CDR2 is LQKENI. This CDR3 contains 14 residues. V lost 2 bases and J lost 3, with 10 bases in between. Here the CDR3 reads CASSPSGSDTEAFF. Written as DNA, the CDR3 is TGTGCCAGCTCACCATCGGGGTCGGACACTGAAGCTTTCTTT.

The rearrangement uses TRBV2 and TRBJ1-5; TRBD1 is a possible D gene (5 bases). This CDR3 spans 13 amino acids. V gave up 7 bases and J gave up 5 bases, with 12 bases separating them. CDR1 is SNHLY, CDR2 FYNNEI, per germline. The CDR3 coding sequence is TGTGCCAGCAAACAGGAGCCTCATCAGCCCCAGCATTTT. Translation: CASKQEPHQPQHF. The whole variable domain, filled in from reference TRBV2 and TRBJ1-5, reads EPEVTQTPSHQVTQMGQEVILRCVPISNHLYFYWYRQILGQKVEFLVSFYNNEISEKSEIFDDQFSVERPDGSNFTLKIRSTKLEDSAMYFCASKQEPHQPQHFGDGTRLSIL.

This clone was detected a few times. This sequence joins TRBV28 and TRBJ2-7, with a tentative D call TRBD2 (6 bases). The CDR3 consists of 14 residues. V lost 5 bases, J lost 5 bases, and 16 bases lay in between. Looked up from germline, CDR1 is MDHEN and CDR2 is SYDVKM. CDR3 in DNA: TGTGCCAGCAGTCCCCCGGGGGACCTGGACGAGCAGTACTTC. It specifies CASSPPGDLDEQYF.

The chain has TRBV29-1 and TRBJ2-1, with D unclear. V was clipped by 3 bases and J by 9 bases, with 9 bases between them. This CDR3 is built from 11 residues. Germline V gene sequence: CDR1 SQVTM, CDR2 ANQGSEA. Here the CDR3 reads CSVDANGEQFF. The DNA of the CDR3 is TGCAGCGTTGATGCGAACGGTGAGCAGTTCTTC.

DNA of the CDR3: TGTGCCAGCAGCTCGGACGGGGGATACGAGCAGTACTTC. This gives the protein CASSSDGGYEQYF. The chain carries TRBV7-2 and TRBJ2-7; possible D gene TRBD2, 6 bases. The CDR3 is 13 residues long. Per the germline V gene, CDR1 is SGHTA and CDR2 is FQGNSA. V was cut by 4 bases and J by 4 bases, with 11 bases left in between. The full variable domain, rest sourced from reference TRBV7-2 and TRBJ2-7, is GAGVSQSPSNKVTEKGKDVELRCDPISGHTALYWYRQSLGQGLEFLIYFQGNSAPDKSGLPSDRFSAERTGGSVSTLTIQRTQQEDSAVYLCASSSDGGYEQYFGPGTRLTVT.

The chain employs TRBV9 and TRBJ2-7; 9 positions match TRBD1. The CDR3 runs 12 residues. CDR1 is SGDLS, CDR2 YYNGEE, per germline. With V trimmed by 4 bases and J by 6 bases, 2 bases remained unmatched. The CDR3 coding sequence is TGTGCCAGCAGCAGGACAGGGGCCGAGCAGTACTTC. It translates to CASSRTGAEQYF.

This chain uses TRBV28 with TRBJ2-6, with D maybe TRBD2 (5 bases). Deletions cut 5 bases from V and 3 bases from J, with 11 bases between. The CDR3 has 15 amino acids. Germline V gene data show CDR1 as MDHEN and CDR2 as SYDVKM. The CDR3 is CASSPVGVGANVLTF. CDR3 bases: TGTGCCAGCAGTCCGGTCGGGGTTGGGGCCAACGTCCTGACTTTC.

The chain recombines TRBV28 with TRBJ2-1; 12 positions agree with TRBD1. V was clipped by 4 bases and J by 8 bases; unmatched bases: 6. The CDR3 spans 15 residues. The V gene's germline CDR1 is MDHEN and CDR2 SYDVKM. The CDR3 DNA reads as TGTGCCAGCAGTTCTGCCGGGACAGGGGGCTATGAGCAGTTCTTC. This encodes CASSSAGTGGYEQFF.

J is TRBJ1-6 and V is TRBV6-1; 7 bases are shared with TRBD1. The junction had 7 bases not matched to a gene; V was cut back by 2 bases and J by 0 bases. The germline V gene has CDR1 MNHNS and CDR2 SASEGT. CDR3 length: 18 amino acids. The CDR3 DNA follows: TGTGCCAGCAGTGAACATCCGGGACAGAGCTCCTATAATTCACCCCTCCACTTT. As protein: CASSEHPGQSSYNSPLHF.

In DNA form, the CDR3 reads TGCGCCAGCAGCTGGGAGCGGGGGGGCGGCAATGAGCAGTTCTTC. It translates to CASSWERGGGNEQFF. The chain joins TRBV5-1 to TRBJ2-1, with 10 bases that match TRBD2. Germline V lookup: CDR1 SGHRS, CDR2 YFSETQ. The J segment lost 6 bases and the V segment lost 3 bases, leaving 6 bases of the junction unmatched. The CDR3 has 15 amino acids.

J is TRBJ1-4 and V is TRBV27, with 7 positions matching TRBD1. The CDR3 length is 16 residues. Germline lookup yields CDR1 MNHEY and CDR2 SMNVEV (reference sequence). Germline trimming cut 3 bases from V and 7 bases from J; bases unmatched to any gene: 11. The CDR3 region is CASSFVGGWSGEKLFF. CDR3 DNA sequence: TGTGCCAGCAGTTTTGTAGGGGGCTGGAGTGGTGAAAAACTGTTTTTT.

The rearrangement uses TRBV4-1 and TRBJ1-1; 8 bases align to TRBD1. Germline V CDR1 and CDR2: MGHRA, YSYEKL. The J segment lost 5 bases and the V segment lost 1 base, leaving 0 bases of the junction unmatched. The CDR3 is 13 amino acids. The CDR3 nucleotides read TGCGCCAGCAGCCAAGGGACAGGGACTGAAGCTTTCTTT. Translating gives CASSQGTGTEAFF.

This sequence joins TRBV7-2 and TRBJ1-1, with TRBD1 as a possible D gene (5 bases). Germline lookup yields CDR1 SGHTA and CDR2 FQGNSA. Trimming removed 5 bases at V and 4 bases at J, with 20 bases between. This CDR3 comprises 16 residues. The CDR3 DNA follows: TGTGCCAGCAGCCCCGCGGGGACCCTCTCTGGCACTGAAGCTTTCTTT. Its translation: CASSPAGTLSGTEAFF.

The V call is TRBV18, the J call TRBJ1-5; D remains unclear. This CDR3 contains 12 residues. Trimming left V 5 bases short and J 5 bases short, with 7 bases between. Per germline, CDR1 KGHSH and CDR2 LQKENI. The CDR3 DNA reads TGTGCCAGCTCAAACGCGGATCAGCCCCAGCATTTT. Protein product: CASSNADQPQHF.

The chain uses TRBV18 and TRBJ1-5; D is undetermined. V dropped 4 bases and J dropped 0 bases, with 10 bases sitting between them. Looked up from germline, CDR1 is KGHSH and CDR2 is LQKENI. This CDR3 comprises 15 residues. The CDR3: CASSRLGDSNQPQHF. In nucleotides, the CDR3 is TGTGCCAGCTCACGACTCGGGGATAGCAATCAGCCCCAGCATTTT.

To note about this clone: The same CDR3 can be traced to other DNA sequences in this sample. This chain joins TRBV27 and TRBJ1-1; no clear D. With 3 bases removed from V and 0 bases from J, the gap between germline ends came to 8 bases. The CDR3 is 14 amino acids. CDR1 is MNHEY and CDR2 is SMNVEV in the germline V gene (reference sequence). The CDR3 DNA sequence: TGTGCCAGCAGTTTTGACATCTTGAACACTGAAGCTTTCTTT. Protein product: CASSFDILNTEAFF.

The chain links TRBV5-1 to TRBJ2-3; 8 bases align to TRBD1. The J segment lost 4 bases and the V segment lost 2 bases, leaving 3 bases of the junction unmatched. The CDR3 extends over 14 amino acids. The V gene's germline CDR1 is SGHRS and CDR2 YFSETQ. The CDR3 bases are TGCGCCAGCAGCTTCGGACAGGGCGCAGATACGCAGTATTTT. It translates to CASSFGQGADTQYF.

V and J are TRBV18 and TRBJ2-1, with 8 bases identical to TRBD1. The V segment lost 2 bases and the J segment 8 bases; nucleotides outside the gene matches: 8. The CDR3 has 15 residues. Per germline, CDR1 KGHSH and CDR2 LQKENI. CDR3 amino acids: CASSPMDREMDEQFF. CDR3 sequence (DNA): TGTGCCAGCTCACCAATGGACAGGGAAATGGATGAGCAGTTCTTC.

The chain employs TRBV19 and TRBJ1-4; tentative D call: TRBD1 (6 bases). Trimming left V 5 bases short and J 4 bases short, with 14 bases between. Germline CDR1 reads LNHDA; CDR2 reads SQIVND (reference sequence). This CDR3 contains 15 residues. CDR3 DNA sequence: TGTGCCAGTAGTCCTCAGGGGCTACTTAATGAAAAACTGTTTTTT. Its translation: CASSPQGLLNEKLFF.

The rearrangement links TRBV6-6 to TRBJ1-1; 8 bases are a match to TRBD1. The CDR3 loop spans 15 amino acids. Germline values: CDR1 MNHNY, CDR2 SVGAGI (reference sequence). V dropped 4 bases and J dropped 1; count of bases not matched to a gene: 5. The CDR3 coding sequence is TGTGCCAGCAGTTCCCCAGGGGGCCGGAACACTGAAGCTTTCTTT. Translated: CASSSPGGRNTEAFF.

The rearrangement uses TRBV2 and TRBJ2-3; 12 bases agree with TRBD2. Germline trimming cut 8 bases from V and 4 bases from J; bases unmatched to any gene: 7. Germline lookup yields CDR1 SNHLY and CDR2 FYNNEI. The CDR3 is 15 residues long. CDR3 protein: CASRRLAGVADTQYF. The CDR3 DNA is TGTGCCAGCCGCCGACTAGCGGGGGTGGCAGATACGCAGTATTTT.

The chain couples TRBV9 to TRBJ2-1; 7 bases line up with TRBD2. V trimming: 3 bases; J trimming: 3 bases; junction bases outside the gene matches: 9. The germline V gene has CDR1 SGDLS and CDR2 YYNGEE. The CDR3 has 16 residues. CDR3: CASSAPIAGLYNEQFF. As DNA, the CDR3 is TGTGCCAGCAGCGCCCCAATAGCGGGCCTCTACAATGAGCAGTTCTTC.

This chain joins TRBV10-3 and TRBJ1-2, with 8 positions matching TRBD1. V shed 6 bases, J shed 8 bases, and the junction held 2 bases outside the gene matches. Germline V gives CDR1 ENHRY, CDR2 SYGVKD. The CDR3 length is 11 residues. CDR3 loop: CAIRQGEGYTF. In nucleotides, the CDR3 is TGTGCCATCAGACAGGGGGAGGGCTACACCTTC.

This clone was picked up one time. The CDR3 DNA is TGTGCCAGCAGTTTATCGGGACAGGGGGGCCTCGGCACCTTC. It yields the protein CASSLSGQGGLGTF. V and J are TRBV27 and TRBJ1-2, with 11 bases lining up with TRBD1. The trim removed 0 bases at V and 13 bases at J, leaving 7 bases unmatched. This CDR3 region has 14 residues. Germline V gene sequence: CDR1 MNHEY, CDR2 SMNVEV (reference sequence).

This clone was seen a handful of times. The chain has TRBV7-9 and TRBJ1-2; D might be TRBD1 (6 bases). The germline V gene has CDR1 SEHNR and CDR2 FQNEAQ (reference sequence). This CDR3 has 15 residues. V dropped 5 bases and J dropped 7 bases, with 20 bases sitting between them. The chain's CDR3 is CASSPVQGVGSGYTF. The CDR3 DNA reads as TGTGCCAGCAGCCCAGTACAGGGAGTGGGGTCTGGCTACACCTTC.

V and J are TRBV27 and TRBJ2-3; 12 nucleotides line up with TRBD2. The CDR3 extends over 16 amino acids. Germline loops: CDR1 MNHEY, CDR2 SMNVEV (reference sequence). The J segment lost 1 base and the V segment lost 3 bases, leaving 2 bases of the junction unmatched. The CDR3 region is CASSLASGGGTDTQYF. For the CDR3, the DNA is TGTGCCAGCAGTTTGGCTAGCGGGGGGGGCACAGATACGCAGTATTTT.

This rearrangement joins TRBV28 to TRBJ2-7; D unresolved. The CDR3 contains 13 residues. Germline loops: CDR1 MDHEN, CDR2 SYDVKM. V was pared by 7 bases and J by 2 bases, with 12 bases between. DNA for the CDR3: TGTGCCAGCACCCTTAGCAGTACCTACGAGCAGTACTTC. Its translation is CASTLSSTYEQYF. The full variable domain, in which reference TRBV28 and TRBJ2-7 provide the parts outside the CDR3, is DVKVTQSSRYLVKRTGEKVFLECVQDMDHENMFWYRQDPGLGLRLIYFSYDVKMKEKGDIPEGYSVSREKKERFSLILESASTNQTSMYLCASTLSSTYEQYFGPGTRLTVT.

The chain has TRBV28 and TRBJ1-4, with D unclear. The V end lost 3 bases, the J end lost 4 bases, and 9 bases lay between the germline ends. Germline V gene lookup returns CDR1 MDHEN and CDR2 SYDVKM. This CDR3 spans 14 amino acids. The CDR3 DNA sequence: TGTGCCAGCAGTTTGGGAGCAGTTAATGAAAAACTGTTTTTT. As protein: CASSLGAVNEKLFF.